Listed here are 11 T cell receptor beta chains from one sample, sequenced in a study of OX40 agonist ivuxolimab in advanced cancers. Measured with immunoSEQ multiplex PCR; TCRdb has only the in-frame clones, and not every one. The profile shows 99,000 or so clones, roughly four fifths of them singletons. The material sequenced was CD4+ or CD8+ T cells sorted from blood, taken in a trial of the OX40 agonist ivuxolimab. These receptors originate from an adult with an advanced solid tumor such as melanoma, head and neck, liver or kidney cancer.

The chain is built from TRBV27 and TRBJ1-1; D not certain. Trimming pared 3 bases from V and 1 base from J, leaving 6 bases between. CDR1 is MNHEY, CDR2 SMNVEV, per germline (reference sequence). The CDR3 covers 13 residues. CDR3 residues: CASSLVPNTEAFF. As DNA, the CDR3 is TGTGCCAGCAGTTTGGTCCCGAACACTGAAGCTTTCTTT.

V gene TRBV5-1 combines with J gene TRBJ2-1; TRBD1 agrees at 7 bases. V was clipped by 7 bases and J by 5 bases; unmatched bases: 9. CDR1 and CDR2 from the germline V gene are SGHRS and YFSETQ. The CDR3 sequence is 14 residues long. CDR3 residues: CASGRSGTDNEQFF. The CDR3 nucleotides read TGCGCCAGCGGCAGGTCCGGGACAGACAATGAGCAGTTCTTC.

The chain uses TRBV5-1 and TRBJ2-3; D is perhaps TRBD2 (5 bases). Germline CDR1 reads SGHRS; CDR2 reads YFSETQ. This CDR3 is built from 16 residues. Trimming stripped 0 bases from V and 5 bases from J, with 16 bases between. CDR3 amino acids: CASSLAIPGMGDTQYF. DNA for the CDR3: TGCGCCAGCAGCTTGGCCATTCCGGGAATGGGAGATACGCAGTATTTT.

This clone appeared once. The chain is built from TRBV4-3 and TRBJ1-2; tentatively, D is TRBD1 (6 bases). The V and J ends lost 0 bases and 8 bases respectively, with 13 bases between them. The germline CDR1 and CDR2 sequences are LGHNA and YSLEER. This CDR3 region has 14 residues. CDR3 protein: CASSQEGGARGYTF. Here the CDR3 DNA reads TGCGCCAGCAGCCAAGAGGGGGGGGCTCGGGGCTACACCTTC.

A single count supports this clone. The chain couples TRBV19 to TRBJ1-4, with D maybe TRBD1 (5 bases). Trimming took off 8 bases at V and 6 bases at J, with 16 bases between the two ends. The CDR3 contains 14 residues. CDR1 is LNHDA, CDR2 SQIVND, per germline (reference sequence). CDR3: CASRRASDYEKLFF. DNA of the CDR3: TGTGCCAGTCGCAGGGCGTCGGACTATGAAAAACTGTTTTTT.

The chain links TRBV6-6 to TRBJ1-1; D might be TRBD1 (6 bases). The germline V and J ends were trimmed by 7 bases and 4 bases, with 19 bases remaining between them. Germline CDR1 reads MNHNY; CDR2 reads SVGAGI (reference sequence). There are 15 residues in the CDR3. This CDR3 is CASIYLQGSLTEAFF. The CDR3 DNA reads as TGTGCCAGCATATACTTACAGGGTTCTCTCACTGAAGCTTTCTTT.

The CDR3 spells CAWRGFGDNEQFF. In nucleotides, the CDR3 is TGTGCCTGGAGGGGGTTTGGGGACAATGAGCAGTTCTTC. The chain carries TRBV30 and TRBJ2-1; the D is unclear. V was trimmed by 3 bases and J by 5 bases, leaving 11 bases between them. The CDR3 totals 13 residues. CDR1 is GTSNPN and CDR2 is SVGIG in the germline V gene (reference sequence).

This chain uses TRBV2 with TRBJ2-5; 7 bases are shared with TRBD1. Germline CDR1 is SNHLY and CDR2 is FYNNEI. V dropped 7 bases and J dropped 3; count of bases not matched to a gene: 11. This CDR3 has 15 amino acids. In DNA, the CDR3 is TGTGCCAGCATCGACCCGGACAGGCCGGAAGAGACCCAGTACTTC. Amino acids: CASIDPDRPEETQYF.

The rearrangement uses TRBV7-2 and TRBJ1-1; D ambiguous. Germline V lookup: CDR1 SGHTA, CDR2 FQGNSA. Deletions cut 1 base from V and 3 bases from J, with 12 bases between. The CDR3 runs 15 residues. The CDR3 sequence is CASSLVEGWDTEAFF. Written as DNA, the CDR3 is TGTGCCAGCAGCTTAGTGGAAGGCTGGGACACTGAAGCTTTCTTT.

The chain employs TRBV6-1 and TRBJ2-1; D is ambiguous. V was shortened by 4 bases and J by 0 bases, with 10 bases between the two germline ends. CDR1 is MNHNS, CDR2 SASEGT, per germline. This CDR3 region has 15 residues. The CDR3 here is CASSADKSSYNEQFF. As DNA, the CDR3 is TGTGCCAGCAGTGCCGACAAGAGCTCCTACAATGAGCAGTTCTTC.

At least ten counts were recorded for this clone. The chain carries TRBV30 and TRBJ1-6, with a tentative D call TRBD1 (5 bases). Trimming took 7 bases from V and 4 from J, leaving 11 bases between them. The CDR3 consists of 13 residues. CDR1 is GTSNPN and CDR2 is SVGIG in the germline V gene (reference sequence). The CDR3 sequence: CALQRGYNSPLHF. For the CDR3, the DNA is TGTGCCTTGCAGAGGGGATATAATTCACCCCTCCACTTT.